This T cell receptor (beta chain) came from a study of shared clonotypes between healthy human individuals. Whole-study findings and limits: What rarefaction showed was incomplete sorted-subset sequencing despite large depth. On the whole, naive subsets had larger estimated richness than memory subsets had. The diversity represented, both genetic and in exposure history, was limited by few donors.

V was pared by 4 bases and J by 7 bases, with 11 bases between. This CDR3 contains 14 residues. The germline V gene encodes CDR1 MNHEY and CDR2 SVGAGI. Profiled with immunoSEQ multiplex PCR; TCRdb holds only in-frame clones, not every one. The sample lists approximately 980,000 clones, approximately 76% seen once, with about 1.5% in the top ten. Comments on this clone: The antigen remains undetermined.

Naive CD4+ cells were CD45RA-selected; the remaining cells were memory. Sequencing was carried out using memory CD4+ T cells sorted from blood. As for subset: CD45RA-negative fraction. The chain employs TRBV6-5 and TRBJ1-6, with D possibly TRBD1 on 6 matching bases. The clonotype comes from a man aged 18 to 30 in good health. The CDR3 sequence is CASSSGAWNSPLHF. For the CDR3, the DNA is TGTGCCAGCAGTTCGGGGGCATGGAATTCACCCCTCCACTTT.